The clone carrying this TCR beta chain turned up a few times. The antigen is unknown. The data are from a study of T cells after yellow fever vaccination. V was pared by 5 bases and J by 7 bases, with 3 bases of the junction left unmatched. Germline V gene lookup returns CDR1 GTSNPN and CDR2 SVGIG (reference sequence). The CDR3 is 11 amino acids. Study-level findings and limits: Clonotype sharing between CD4 and CD8 compartments was small.

Universal primer sites and UMIs were introduced during 5'RACE template-switching synthesis of TCR cDNA. TCRdb independently ran MiXCR on the 5' RACE reads; one entry per CDR3 protein. Found here are under 400,000 distinct CDR3 sequences, around an eighth of them singletons; the top ten hold 2.5% to 4%. The chain uses TRBV30 and TRBJ2-3; 7 nucleotides align to TRBD2. The starting material was CD4+ T cells sorted from PBMCs, obtained 15 days after the yellow fever booster vaccination. This receptor was identified in a man younger than 35 who received the YFV17D yellow fever vaccine. The CDR3 coding sequence is TGTGCCTGGTCGGGACTACATACGCAGTATTTT. It yields the protein CAWSGLHTQYF. Filled out from reference TRBV30 and TRBJ2-3, the complete variable domain reads SQTIHQWPATLVQPVGSPLSLECTVEGTSNPNLYWYRQAAGRGLQLLFYSVGIGQISSEVPQNLSASRPQDRQFILSSKKLLLSDSGFYLCAWSGLHTQYFGPGTRLTVL.